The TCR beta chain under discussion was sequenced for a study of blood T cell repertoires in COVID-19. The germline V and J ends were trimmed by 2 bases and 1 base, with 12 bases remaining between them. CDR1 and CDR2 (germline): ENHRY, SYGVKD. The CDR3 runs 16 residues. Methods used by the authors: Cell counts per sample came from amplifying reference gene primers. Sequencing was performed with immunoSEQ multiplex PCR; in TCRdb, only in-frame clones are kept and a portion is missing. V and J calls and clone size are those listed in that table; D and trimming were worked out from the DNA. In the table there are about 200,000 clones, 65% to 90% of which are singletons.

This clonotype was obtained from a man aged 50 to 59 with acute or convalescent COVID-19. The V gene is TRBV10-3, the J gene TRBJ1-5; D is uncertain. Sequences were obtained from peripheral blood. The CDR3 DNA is TGTGCCATCAGTGAGAAGGGAGTAGGGAGCAATCAGCCCCAGCATTTT. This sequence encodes CAISEKGVGSNQPQHF.